This entry describes one T cell receptor (beta chain). The antigen is undetermined. The identical CDR3 is also encoded by other nucleotide sequences in the sample. This entry comes from a study of cytomegalovirus exposure and HLA in healthy donors. The study, taken as a whole, reports: The classifier reportedly diagnosed cytomegalovirus status with high specificity and sensitivity. Researchers counted 164 TCR beta chains as cytomegalovirus-associated.

This CDR3 region has 13 residues. Deletions cut 2 bases from V and 1 base from J, with 6 bases between. CDR1 is MGHRA, CDR2 YSYEKL, per germline. Libraries were prepared by immunoSEQ multiplex PCR; TCRdb keeps only in-frame clonotypes and omits some of them. The profile covers some 170,000 clones, with around nine tenths appearing a single time and 6% to 8% taken by the ten largest. This TCR was sampled from a man younger than 45 in good health and CMV-seropositive. The J gene is TRBJ2-7, the V gene TRBV4-1, with a weak D call TRBD1 (6 bases). The sample was PBMCs. The CDR3 DNA sequence: TGCGCCAGCAGCCAAAGGGGGTCCTACGAGCAGTACTTC. Translated, it gives CASSQRGSYEQYF.